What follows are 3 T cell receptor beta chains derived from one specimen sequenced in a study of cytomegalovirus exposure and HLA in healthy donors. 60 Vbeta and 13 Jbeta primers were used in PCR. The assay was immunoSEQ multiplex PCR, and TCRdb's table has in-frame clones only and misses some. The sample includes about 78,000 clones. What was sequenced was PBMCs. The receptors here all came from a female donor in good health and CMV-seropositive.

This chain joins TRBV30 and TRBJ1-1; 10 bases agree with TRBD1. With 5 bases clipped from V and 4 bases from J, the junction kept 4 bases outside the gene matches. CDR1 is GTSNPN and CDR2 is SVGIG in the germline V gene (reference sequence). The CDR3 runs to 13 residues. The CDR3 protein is CAWDRGQGTEAFF. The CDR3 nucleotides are TGTGCCTGGGACAGGGGGCAAGGCACTGAAGCTTTCTTT.

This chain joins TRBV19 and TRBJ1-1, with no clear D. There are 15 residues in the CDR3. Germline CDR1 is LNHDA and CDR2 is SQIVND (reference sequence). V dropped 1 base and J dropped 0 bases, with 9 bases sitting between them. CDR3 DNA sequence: TGTGCCAGTAGTATAGGATCCAACATGAACACTGAAGCTTTCTTT. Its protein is CASSIGSNMNTEAFF.

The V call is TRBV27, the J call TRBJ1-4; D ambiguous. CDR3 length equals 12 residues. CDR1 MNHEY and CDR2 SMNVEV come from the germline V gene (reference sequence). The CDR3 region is CPENAWSEKLFF. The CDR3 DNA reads TGTCCCGAGAACGCTTGGAGCGAAAAACTGTTTTTT.